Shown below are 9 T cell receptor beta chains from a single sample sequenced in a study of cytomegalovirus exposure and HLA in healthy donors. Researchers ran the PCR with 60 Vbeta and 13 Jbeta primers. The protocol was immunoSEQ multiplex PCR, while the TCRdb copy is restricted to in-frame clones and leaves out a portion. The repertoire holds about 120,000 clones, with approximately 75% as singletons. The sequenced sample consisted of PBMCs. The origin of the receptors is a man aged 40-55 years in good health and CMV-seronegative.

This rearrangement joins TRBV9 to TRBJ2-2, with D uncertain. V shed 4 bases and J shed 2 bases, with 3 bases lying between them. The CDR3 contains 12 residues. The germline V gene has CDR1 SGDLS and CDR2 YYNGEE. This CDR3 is CASSLNTGELFF. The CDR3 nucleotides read TGTGCCAGCAGCCTAAACACCGGGGAGCTGTTTTTT.

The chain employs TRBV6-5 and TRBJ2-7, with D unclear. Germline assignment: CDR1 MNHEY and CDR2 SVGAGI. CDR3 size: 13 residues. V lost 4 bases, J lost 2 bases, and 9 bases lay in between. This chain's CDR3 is CASSSTITYEQYF. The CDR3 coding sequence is TGTGCCAGCAGTTCTACGATAACCTACGAGCAGTACTTC.

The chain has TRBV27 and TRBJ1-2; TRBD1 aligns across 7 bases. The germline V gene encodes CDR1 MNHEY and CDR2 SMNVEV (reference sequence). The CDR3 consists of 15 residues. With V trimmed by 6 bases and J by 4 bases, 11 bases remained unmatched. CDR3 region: CASRSKLGQIYGYTF. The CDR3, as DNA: TGTGCCAGCAGATCGAAACTGGGACAGATCTATGGCTACACCTTC.

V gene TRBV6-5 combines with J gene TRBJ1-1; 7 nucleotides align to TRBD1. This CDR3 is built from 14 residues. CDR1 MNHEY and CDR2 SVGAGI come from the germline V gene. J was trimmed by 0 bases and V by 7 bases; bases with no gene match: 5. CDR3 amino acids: CASKRGQMNTEAFF. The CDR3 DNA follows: TGTGCCAGCAAAAGGGGACAGATGAACACTGAAGCTTTCTTT.

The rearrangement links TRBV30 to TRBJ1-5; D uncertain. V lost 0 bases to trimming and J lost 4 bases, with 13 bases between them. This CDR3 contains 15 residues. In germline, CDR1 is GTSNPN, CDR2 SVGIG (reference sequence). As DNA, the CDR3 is TGTGCCTGGAGTGTAGTGGGCCAGATTAATCAGCCCCAGCATTTT. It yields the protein CAWSVVGQINQPQHF.

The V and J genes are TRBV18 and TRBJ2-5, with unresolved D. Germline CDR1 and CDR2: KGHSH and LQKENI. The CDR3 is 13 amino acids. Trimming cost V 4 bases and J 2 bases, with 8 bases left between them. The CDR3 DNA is TGTGCCAGCTCACTAACCCTACAAGAGACCCAGTACTTC. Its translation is CASSLTLQETQYF.

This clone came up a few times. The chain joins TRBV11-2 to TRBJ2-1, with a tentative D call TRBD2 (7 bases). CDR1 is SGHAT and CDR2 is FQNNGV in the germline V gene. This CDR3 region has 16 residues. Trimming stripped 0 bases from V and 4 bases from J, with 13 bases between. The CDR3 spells CASSLEWGGAYNEQFF. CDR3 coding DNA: TGTGCCAGCAGCTTAGAGTGGGGGGGCGCATACAATGAGCAGTTCTTC.

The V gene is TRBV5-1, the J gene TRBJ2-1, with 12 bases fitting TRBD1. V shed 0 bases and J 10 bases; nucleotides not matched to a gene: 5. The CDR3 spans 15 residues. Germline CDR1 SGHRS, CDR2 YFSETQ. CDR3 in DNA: TGCGCCAGCAGCTTGGATGGGACAGGGGGCCAAGAGCAGTTCTTC. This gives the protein CASSLDGTGGQEQFF.

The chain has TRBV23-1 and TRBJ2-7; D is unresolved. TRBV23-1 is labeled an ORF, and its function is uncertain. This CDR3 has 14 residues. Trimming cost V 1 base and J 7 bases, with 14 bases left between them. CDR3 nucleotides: TGCGCCAGCAGTCAATACCAGTGCCCCCTGGAGCAGTACTTC. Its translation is CASSQYQCPLEQYF.